The 15 T cell receptor beta chains listed next were all sequenced from one sample in a study of T-cell memory formation after mild COVID-19. A single record per CDR3 protein comes from TCRdb applying MiXCR to the 5' RACE reads. Here the sample spans 250,000 to 300,000 distinct CDR3 sequences, around 16% being singletons. The sample comprised PBMCs or a T cell subset sorted from them (not recorded which). The receptors shown here come from a man between 18 and 35 years old who had mild COVID-19 (a few samples of this study predate the infection). Cell type and time point are not known.

This clonotype was seen a few times. The genes are TRBV7-3 and TRBJ1-1; D gene uncertain. The CDR3 has 15 amino acids. Germline CDR1 is SGHTA and CDR2 is FQGTGA. The V end lost 4 bases, the J end lost 1 base, and 13 bases lay between the germline ends. This CDR3 reads CASSCPRTENTEAFF. As DNA, the CDR3 is TGTGCCAGCAGCTGCCCGCGAACAGAGAACACTGAAGCTTTCTTT.

This clonotype has a handful of counts. The chain uses TRBV7-2 and TRBJ1-2, with 7 bases matching TRBD1. The CDR3 spans 13 residues. From germline, CDR1 is SGHTA and CDR2 FQGNSA. The J segment lost 2 bases and the V segment lost 5 bases, leaving 2 bases of the junction unmatched. DNA of the CDR3: TGTGCCAGCAGCGGACAGGAAAACTATGGCTACACCTTC. It specifies CASSGQENYGYTF.

This clonotype has at least ten counts. The chain carries TRBV7-2 and TRBJ2-7, with 9 bases matching TRBD1. The germline CDR1 and CDR2 sequences are SGHTA and FQGNSA. The ends lost 5 bases at V and 4 bases at J; junction bases unmatched: 6. The CDR3 has 14 residues. As DNA, the CDR3 is TGTGCCAGCAGCCCCCGGGGACAGGGATACGAGCAGTACTTC. Its protein is CASSPRGQGYEQYF. Looking up the rest from reference TRBV7-2 and TRBJ2-7 gives the full variable domain: GAGVSQSPSNKVTEKGKDVELRCDPISGHTALYWYRQSLGQGLEFLIYFQGNSAPDKSGLPSDRFSAERTGGSVSTLTIQRTQQEDSAVYLCASSPRGQGYEQYFGPGTRLTVT.

The gene calls are TRBV20-1 and TRBJ1-5; D gene uncertain. Per the germline V gene, CDR1 is DFQATT and CDR2 is SNEGSKA (reference sequence). Trimming left V 4 bases short and J 2 bases short, with 9 bases between. The CDR3 sequence is 13 residues long. CDR3 residues: CSAIAVGNQPQHF. The CDR3 bases are TGCAGTGCTATAGCGGTGGGCAATCAGCCCCAGCATTTT.

In its sample, this clonotype was seen a few times. The chain has TRBV7-3 and TRBJ2-1; weak D call: TRBD2 (6 bases). The germline CDR1 and CDR2 sequences are SGHTA and FQGTGA. The CDR3 covers 14 residues. The V end was cut by 8 bases, the J end by 6 bases, with 17 bases between. The CDR3 nucleotides are TGTGCCAGCTCGGAGGGGACTCTCCTCAATGAGCAGTTCTTC. It encodes CASSEGTLLNEQFF.

As DNA, the CDR3 is TGTGCCAGCAGTTACGAGGGGGCCTCCACAGATACGCAGTATTTT. This gives the protein CASSYEGASTDTQYF. J is TRBJ2-3 and V is TRBV6-6, with TRBD1 matching over 7 bases. After removal of 2 bases from V and 2 bases from J, the junction contained 4 bases not matched to a gene. This CDR3 has 15 residues. CDR1 and CDR2 (germline): MNHNY, SVGAGI (reference sequence).

This clonotype was seen only a few times. This chain uses TRBV29-1 with TRBJ2-5, with D perhaps TRBD1 or TRBD2 (5 bases each). The CDR3 loop spans 15 amino acids. Germline loops: CDR1 SQVTM, CDR2 ANQGSEA. Trimming shortened V by 5 bases and J by 2 bases, and 18 bases separated the two germline ends. The chain's CDR3 is CSVPRDHIWQETQYF. The CDR3 bases are TGCAGCGTTCCCCGGGACCATATATGGCAAGAGACCCAGTACTTC.

CDR3 bases: TGTGCCAGCAGCGCGTTACAGGGTCCCACAGATACGCAGTATTTT. It yields the protein CASSALQGPTDTQYF. The rearrangement links TRBV11-2 to TRBJ2-3, with a possible D match to TRBD1 (6 bases). Trimming left V 5 bases short and J 2 bases short, with 14 bases between. CDR1 is SGHAT and CDR2 is FQNNGV in the germline V gene. The CDR3 length is 15 residues.

The chain has TRBV4-3 and TRBJ2-1, with a tentative D call TRBD2 (5 bases). Trimming cost V 0 bases and J 0 bases, with 6 bases left between them. Germline V gene data show CDR1 as LGHNA and CDR2 as YSLEER. This CDR3 is built from 15 residues. The CDR3 is CASSQDSGSYNEQFF. The CDR3 bases are TGCGCCAGCAGCCAAGACAGCGGCTCCTACAATGAGCAGTTCTTC.

This clonotype was observed many times. V gene TRBV7-2 combines with J gene TRBJ2-1, with 7 bases matching TRBD2. Germline-derived CDR1 and CDR2 are SGHTA and FQGNSA. The CDR3 contains 15 residues. V trimming: 0 bases; J trimming: 8 bases; junction bases outside the gene matches: 7. CDR3 DNA: TGTGCCAGCAGCTTAGCTAGCGGGCTATTCGATGAGCAGTTCTTC. Encoded protein: CASSLASGLFDEQFF.

This clonotype has just a few counts. The chain is built from TRBV6-2 or TRBV6-3 and TRBJ1-2; D unclear. The ends were cut back, 3 bases at V and 2 bases at J, with 7 bases in the middle. The CDR3 extends over 13 amino acids. Germline values: CDR1 MNHEY, CDR2 SVGEGT. This CDR3 is CASSYTLNYGYTF. CDR3 in DNA: TGTGCCAGCAGTTATACCCTCAACTATGGCTACACCTTC.

This clonotype was recorded a few times. CDR3: CASSESWKRQDTQYF. CDR3 nucleotide sequence: TGCGCCAGCAGTGAGTCGTGGAAGCGGCAAGATACGCAGTATTTT. The rearrangement links TRBV10-2 to TRBJ2-3; tentative D call: TRBD2 (5 bases). From germline, CDR1 is WSHSY and CDR2 SAAADI. This CDR3 is 15 amino acids long. The V end lost 0 bases, the J end lost 5 bases, and 12 bases lay between the germline ends.

This clonotype was found many times. The V gene is TRBV9, the J gene TRBJ2-1, with TRBD2 matching 7 bases. J gave up 2 bases and V 0 bases, and 2 bases lay outside the gene matches. The CDR3 extends over 15 amino acids. Germline CDR1 is SGDLS and CDR2 is YYNGEE. The CDR3 is CASSVEGLAYNEQFF. Written as DNA, the CDR3 is TGTGCCAGCAGCGTAGAAGGACTAGCCTACAATGAGCAGTTCTTC.

The V call is TRBV7-3, the J call TRBJ2-1, with 10 positions matching TRBD1. The CDR3 is 15 amino acids. Germline CDR1 reads SGHTA; CDR2 reads FQGTGA. The V and J ends lost 4 bases and 6 bases, in that order; junction bases with no gene match: 6. Here the CDR3 DNA reads TGTGCCAGCAGCTCCGGGACAGGGGTAGGCAATGAGCAGTTCTTC. Translated: CASSSGTGVGNEQFF.

The chain combines TRBV7-8 with TRBJ2-7; D unresolved. V lost 1 base and J 3 bases, leaving 7 bases between the germline ends. This CDR3 is 13 amino acids long. CDR1 is SGHVS, CDR2 FQNEAQ, per germline. The chain's CDR3 is CASSLGNLYEQYV. The CDR3 bases are TGTGCCAGCAGCTTAGGTAACCTCTACGAGCAGTACGTC.